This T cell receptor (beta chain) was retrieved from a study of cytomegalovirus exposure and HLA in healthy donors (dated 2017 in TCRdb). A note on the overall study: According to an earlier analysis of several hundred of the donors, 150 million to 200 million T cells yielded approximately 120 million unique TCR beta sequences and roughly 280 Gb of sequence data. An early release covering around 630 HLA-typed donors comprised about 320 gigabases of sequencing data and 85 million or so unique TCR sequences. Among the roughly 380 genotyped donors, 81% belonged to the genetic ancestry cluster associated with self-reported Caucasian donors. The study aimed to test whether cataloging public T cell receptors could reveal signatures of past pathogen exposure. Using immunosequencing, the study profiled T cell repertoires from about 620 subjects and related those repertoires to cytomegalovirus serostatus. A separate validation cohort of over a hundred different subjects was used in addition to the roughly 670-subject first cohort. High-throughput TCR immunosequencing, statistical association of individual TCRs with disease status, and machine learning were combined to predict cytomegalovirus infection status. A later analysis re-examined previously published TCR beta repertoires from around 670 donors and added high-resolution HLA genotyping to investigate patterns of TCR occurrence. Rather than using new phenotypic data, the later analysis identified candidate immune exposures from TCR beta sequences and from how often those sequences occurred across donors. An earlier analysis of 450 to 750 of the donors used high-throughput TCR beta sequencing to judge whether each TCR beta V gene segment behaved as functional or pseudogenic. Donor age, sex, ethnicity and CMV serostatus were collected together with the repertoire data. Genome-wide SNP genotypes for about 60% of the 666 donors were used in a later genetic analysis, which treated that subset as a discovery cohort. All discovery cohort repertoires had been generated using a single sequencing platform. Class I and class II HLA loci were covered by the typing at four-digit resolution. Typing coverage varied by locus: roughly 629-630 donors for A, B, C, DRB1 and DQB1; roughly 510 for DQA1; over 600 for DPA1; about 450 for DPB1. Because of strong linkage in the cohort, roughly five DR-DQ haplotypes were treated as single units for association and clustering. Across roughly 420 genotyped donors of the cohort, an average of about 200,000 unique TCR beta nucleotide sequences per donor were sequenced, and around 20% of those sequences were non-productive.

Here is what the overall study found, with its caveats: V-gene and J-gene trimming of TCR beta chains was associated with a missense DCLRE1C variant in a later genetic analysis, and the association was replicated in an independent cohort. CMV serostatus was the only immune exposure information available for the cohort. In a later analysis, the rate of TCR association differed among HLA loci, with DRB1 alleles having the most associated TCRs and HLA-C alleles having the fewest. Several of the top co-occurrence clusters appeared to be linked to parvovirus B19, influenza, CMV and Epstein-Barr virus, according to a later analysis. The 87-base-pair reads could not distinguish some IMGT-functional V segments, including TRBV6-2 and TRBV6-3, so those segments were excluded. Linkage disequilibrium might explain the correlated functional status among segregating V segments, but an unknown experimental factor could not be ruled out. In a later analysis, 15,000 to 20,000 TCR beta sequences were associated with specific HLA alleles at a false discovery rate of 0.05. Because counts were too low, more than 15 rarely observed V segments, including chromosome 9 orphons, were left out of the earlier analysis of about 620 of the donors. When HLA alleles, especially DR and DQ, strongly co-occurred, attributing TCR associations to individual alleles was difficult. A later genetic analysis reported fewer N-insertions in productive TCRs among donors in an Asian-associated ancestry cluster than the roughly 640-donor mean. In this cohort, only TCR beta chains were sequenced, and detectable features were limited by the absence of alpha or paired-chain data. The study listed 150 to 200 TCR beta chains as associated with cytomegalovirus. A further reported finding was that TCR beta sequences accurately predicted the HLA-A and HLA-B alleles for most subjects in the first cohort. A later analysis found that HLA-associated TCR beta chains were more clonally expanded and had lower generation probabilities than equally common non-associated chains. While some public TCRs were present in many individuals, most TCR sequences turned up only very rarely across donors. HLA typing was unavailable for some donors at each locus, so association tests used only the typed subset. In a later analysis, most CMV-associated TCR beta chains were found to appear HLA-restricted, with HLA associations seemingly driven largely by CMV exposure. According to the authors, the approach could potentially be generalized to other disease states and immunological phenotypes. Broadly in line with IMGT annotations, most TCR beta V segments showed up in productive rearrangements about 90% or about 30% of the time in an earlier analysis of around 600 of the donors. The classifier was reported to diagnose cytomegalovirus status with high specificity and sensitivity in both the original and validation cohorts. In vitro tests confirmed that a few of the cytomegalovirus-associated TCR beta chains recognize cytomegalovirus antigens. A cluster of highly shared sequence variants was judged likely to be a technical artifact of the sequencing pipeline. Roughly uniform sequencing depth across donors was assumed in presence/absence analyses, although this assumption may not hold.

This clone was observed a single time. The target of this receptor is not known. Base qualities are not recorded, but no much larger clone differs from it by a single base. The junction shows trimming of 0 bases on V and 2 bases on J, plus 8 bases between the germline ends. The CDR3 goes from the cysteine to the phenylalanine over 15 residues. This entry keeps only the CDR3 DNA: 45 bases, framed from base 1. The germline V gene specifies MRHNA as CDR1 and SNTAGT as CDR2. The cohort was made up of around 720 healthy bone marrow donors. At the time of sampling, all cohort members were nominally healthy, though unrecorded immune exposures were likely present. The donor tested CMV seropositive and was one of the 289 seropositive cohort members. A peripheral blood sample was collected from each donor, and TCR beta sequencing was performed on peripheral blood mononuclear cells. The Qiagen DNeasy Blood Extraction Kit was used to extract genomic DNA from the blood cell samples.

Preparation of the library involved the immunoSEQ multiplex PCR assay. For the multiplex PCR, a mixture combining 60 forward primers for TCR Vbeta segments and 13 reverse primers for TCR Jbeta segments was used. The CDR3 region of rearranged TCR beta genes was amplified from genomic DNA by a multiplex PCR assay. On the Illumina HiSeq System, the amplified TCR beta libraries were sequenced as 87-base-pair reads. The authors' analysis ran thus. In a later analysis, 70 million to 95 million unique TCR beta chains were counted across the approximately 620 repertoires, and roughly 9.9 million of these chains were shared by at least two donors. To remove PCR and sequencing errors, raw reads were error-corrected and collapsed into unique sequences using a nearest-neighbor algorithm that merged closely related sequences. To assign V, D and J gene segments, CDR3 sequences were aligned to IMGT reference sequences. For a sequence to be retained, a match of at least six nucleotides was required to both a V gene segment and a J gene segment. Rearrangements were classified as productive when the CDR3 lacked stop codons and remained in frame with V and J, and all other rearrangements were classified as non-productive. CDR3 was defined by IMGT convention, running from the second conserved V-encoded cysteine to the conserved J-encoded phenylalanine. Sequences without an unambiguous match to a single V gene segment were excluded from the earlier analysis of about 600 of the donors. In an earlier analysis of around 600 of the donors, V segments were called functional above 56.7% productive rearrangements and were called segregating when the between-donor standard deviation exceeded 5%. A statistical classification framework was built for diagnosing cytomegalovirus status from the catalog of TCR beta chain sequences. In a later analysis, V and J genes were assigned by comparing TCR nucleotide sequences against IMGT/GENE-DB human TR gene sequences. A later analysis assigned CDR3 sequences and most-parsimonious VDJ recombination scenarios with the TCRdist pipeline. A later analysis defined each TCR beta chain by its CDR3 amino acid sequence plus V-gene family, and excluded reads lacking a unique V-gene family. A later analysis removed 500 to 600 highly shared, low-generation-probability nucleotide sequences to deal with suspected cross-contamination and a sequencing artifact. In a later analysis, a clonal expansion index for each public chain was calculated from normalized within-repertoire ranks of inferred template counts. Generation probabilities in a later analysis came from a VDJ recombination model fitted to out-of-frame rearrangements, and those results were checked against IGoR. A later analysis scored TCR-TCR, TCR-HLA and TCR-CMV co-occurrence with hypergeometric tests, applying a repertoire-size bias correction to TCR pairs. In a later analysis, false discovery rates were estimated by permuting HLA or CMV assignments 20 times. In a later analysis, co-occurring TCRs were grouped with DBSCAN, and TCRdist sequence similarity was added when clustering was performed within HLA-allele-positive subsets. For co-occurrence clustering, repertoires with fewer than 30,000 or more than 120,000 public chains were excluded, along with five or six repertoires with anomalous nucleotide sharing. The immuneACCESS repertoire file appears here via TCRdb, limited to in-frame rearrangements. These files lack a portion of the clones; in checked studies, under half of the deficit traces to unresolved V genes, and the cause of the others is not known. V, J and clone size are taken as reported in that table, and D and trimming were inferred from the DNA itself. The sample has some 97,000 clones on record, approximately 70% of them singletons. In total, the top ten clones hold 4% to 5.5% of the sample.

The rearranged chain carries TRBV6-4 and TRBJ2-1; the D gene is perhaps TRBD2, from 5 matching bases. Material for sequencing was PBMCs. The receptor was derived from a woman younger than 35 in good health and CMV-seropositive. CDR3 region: CASSDSIAPYNEQFF. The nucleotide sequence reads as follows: TGTGCCAGCAGTGACTCAATAGCGCCCTACAATGAGCAGTTCTTC.